Included here is one T cell receptor beta chain sequence, with context. Its target is not known. TCRdb redid the calling of the 5' RACE reads with MiXCR, one entry per CDR3 protein. Of 110,000 to 150,000 distinct CDR3 sequences listed, more than 13% are singletons. The CDR3 consists of 13 residues. CDR1 and CDR2 from the germline V gene are SGDLS and YYNGEE. V lost 3 bases and J 5 bases, leaving 10 bases between the germline ends. This entry belongs to a study of T-cell memory formation after mild COVID-19. Study context: TCR clustering was largely donor specific.

Overall study findings and caveats: Cross-reactive memory seemingly joined, as some responding clones were found in pre-infection memory. Contracting clones from day 15 to 85 had balanced CD4/CD8; later expanders favoured CD4+.

The sequence was obtained from an adult woman who had mild COVID-19 (a few samples of this study predate the infection). Cell type and time point are not known. What was sequenced was PBMCs or a T cell subset sorted from them (not recorded which). This chain joins TRBV9 and TRBJ2-3; D is unresolved. The CDR3 reads CASSESQLDTQYF. CDR3 coding DNA: TGTGCCAGCAGCGAATCCCAGCTAGATACGCAGTATTTT.